Described below is a single TCR beta chain sequence and its context. As handled by the study authors: Counts of nucleated cells, estimated from reference gene primer amplification, were obtained. Some clones are missing from TCRdb's copy, which holds only in-frame ones; the method was immunoSEQ multiplex PCR. V and J calls plus clone size are reproduced from that table; the DNA served to infer D and trimming. This sample has some 120,000 clones, with over 80% found just once. This entry comes from a study of blood T cell repertoires in COVID-19. Study-wide background: COVID-19 samples, acute and convalescent, were from the United States, Italy and Spain. The cDNA or gDNA used as material had been derived from T cells, B-cell-depleted T cells, or PBMCs.

Germline V CDR1 and CDR2: LGHDT, YNNKEL (reference sequence). Trimming pared 6 bases from V and 6 bases from J, leaving 21 bases between. CDR3 length: 15 residues. This sequence was found in a man aged 55-75 years with acute or convalescent COVID-19. Sequencing was carried out using peripheral blood. The rearrangement uses TRBV3-1 (or the pseudogene TRBV3-2) and TRBJ2-7, with D maybe TRBD2 (5 bases). The CDR3 spells CASSSARKGGLEQYF. CDR3 DNA sequence: TGTGCCAGCAGTTCCGCACGTAAAGGAGGTCTCGAGCAGTACTTC.